This T cell receptor (beta chain) was recovered during a study of blood T cell repertoires in COVID-19. Study-wide context: From the United States, Italy and Spain came samples of acute and convalescent COVID-19.

Study members were between about 18 and 95 years old and lived in about two dozen US regions. Among Cohort 3 donors, those recovered had two negative PCRs, clearance, or symptom resolution. Deletions cut 0 bases from V and 3 bases from J, with 9 bases between. Germline CDR1 SGHKS, CDR2 YYEKEE (reference sequence). The length of the CDR3 is 15 residues. How the authors handled the data: Amplification of reference gene primers was used by the study to estimate nucleated cell counts. TCRdb's table, derived via immunoSEQ multiplex PCR, lists solely in-frame clones and lacks some. The DNA gave D and trimming, while V, J and clone size come from that table. Of 320,000 or so clones detected, approximately 88% appear once; the ten largest clones hold less than 6.5%.

The sequence was collected from a man aged 30-40 years who had recovered from COVID-19. The chain couples TRBV5-5 to TRBJ2-2; D is unclear. The sample was PBMCs or T cells enriched from blood (not recorded which). The CDR3 reads CASSLVAADTGELFF. The CDR3 nucleotides read TGTGCCAGCAGCTTGGTGGCGGCAGACACCGGGGAGCTGTTTTTT.